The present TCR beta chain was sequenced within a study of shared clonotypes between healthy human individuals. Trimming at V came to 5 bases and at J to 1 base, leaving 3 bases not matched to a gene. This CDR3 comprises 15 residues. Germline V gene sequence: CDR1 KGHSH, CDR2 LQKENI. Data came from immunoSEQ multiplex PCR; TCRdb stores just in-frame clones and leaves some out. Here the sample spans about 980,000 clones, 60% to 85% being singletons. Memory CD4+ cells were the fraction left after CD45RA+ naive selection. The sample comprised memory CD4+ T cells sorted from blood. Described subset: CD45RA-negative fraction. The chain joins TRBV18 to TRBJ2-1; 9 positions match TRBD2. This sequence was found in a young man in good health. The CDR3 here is CASSSLAGSYNEQFF. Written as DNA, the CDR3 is TGTGCCAGCTCAAGTCTAGCGGGATCCTACAATGAGCAGTTCTTC.